The rows below give T cell receptor beta chains drawn from one sample of a study of Tregs in tolerant kidney transplant recipients. The repertoire was sequenced with immunoSEQ multiplex PCR; TCRdb's copy has only in-frame clones and lacks some. The table shows fewer than 95,000 clones, with 90% to 95% occurring only once. Sequencing used CD4+ T cells from blood (PBMCs), obtained 12 months after the transplant. The receptors were sampled from a human patient who received a combined kidney and bone marrow transplant. Part of the T cell pool may stem from the graft donor. Both conserved end residues are part of each CDR3. The D gene is left open where the match is weak. A clone size is listed for some rows: how often the clone was seen (once, few, many), or a class if it is expanded.

clone_size,j_call,d_call,v_call,cdr3_aa,cdr3_nt
-,TRBJ1-2,-,TRBV30,CAWSTSVGGYTF,TGTGCCTGGAGTACCTCAGTGGGCGGCTACACCTTC
-,TRBJ2-5,TRBD1,TRBV11-3,CASSFRQGAPETQYF,TGTGCCAGCAGCTTCCGACAGGGGGCCCCAGAGACCCAGTACTTC
once,TRBJ2-7,-,TRBV4-2,CASSQEYWESSYEQYF,TGTGCCAGCAGCCAAGAGTATTGGGAGAGCTCCTACGAGCAGTACTTC
-,TRBJ2-2,-,TRBV7-3,CASSLNPGGELFF,TGTGCCAGCAGCTTAAATCCGGGCGGGGAGCTGTTTTTT
-,TRBJ2-3,-,TRBV7-3,CASSLTGGTEDTQYF,TGTGCCAGCAGCTTAACGGGTGGGACTGAAGATACGCAGTATTTT
-,TRBJ2-7,-,TRBV19,CASSIGLTYEQYF,TGTGCCAGTAGTATAGGACTTACCTACGAGCAGTACTTC
-,TRBJ2-3,TRBD2,TRBV5-1,CASSLRTGGTSTDTQYF,TGCGCCAGCAGCTTGCGGACGGGGGGAACGAGCACAGATACGCAGTATTTT
-,TRBJ1-5,TRBD1,TRBV30,CAWETGGGQPQHF,TGTGCCTGGGAGACAGGGGGCGGTCAGCCCCAGCATTTT
once,TRBJ1-2,-,TRBV6-1,CASSEGDTLYGYTF,TGTGCCAGCAGTGAAGGAGACACCCTCTATGGCTACACCTTC
few,TRBJ1-3,TRBD1,TRBV4-1,CASSLGQGAGNTIYF,TGCGCCAGCAGCCTCGGACAGGGGGCTGGAAACACCATATATTTT
once,TRBJ1-5,-,TRBV25-1,CASSDRVNQPQHF,TGTGCCAGCAGTGACAGGGTGAATCAGCCCCAGCATTTT
-,TRBJ1-5,TRBD1,TRBV28,CASSTGAGNQPQHF,TGTGCCAGCAGTACAGGGGCAGGTAATCAGCCCCAGCATTTT
once,TRBJ1-3,-,TRBV11-3,CASSFDRSYQANLSGNTIYF,TGTGCCAGCAGCTTCGATAGATCATATCAGGCAAACCTCTCTGGAAACACCATATATTTT
-,TRBJ2-5,TRBD2,TRBV7-2,CASSPSGVETQYF,TGTGCCAGCAGCCCAAGCGGGGTAGAGACCCAGTACTTC
-,TRBJ2-5,TRBD2,TRBV19,CASSIEAGGVLAETQYF,TGTGCCAGTAGTATAGAGGCGGGAGGGGTACTTGCGGAGACCCAGTACTTC
once,TRBJ2-7,TRBD1,TRBV7-9,CASSFSGGGNEQYF,TGTGCCAGCAGCTTTTCAGGGGGTGGGAACGAGCAGTACTTC
-,TRBJ2-7,TRBD1,TRBV5-1,CASSTRDRGVEQYF,TGCGCCAGCAGCACCCGGGACAGGGGGGTCGAGCAGTACTTC
-,TRBJ1-1,-,TRBV5-1,CASHTGLTTEAFF,TGCGCCAGCCATACAGGGTTGACAACTGAAGCTTTCTTT
-,TRBJ2-1,-,TRBV28,CASTPGGLLYNEQFF,TGTGCCAGCACGCCCGGGGGGCTGCTCTACAATGAGCAGTTCTTC
once,TRBJ2-6,-,TRBV7-2,CASIYRGGISGANVLTF,TGTGCCAGCATCTATAGGGGGGGCATCTCTGGGGCCAACGTCCTGACTTTC
-,TRBJ2-3,-,TRBV11-2,CASTRTVTDTQYF,TGTGCCAGCACGAGGACTGTCACAGATACGCAGTATTTT
-,TRBJ2-7,-,TRBV11-3,CASSLQRVPSYEQYF,TGTGCCAGCAGCTTACAGCGGGTGCCTTCCTACGAGCAGTACTTC
-,TRBJ2-4,-,TRBV4-1,CASSPGLAKNIQYF,TGCGCCAGCAGCCCGGGACTAGCCAAAAACATTCAGTACTTC
few,TRBJ1-3,-,TRBV11-3,CASSLNGAGNTIYF,TGTGCCAGCAGCCTAAATGGAGCTGGAAACACCATATATTTT
-,TRBJ1-2,-,TRBV14,CASSPQTGSGYTF,TGTGCCAGCAGCCCACAGACAGGTAGTGGCTACACCTTC
-,TRBJ1-6,-,TRBV6-1,CASSVTGTRDSPLHF,TGTGCCAGCAGTGTAACCGGGACAAGGGATTCCCCCCTCCACTTT
-,TRBJ2-1,-,TRBV7-3,CASSPQGSREQFF,TGTGCCAGCAGCCCGCAGGGCTCTCGGGAGCAGTTCTTC
-,TRBJ2-5,TRBD1,TRBV6-1,CASSLDRAQETQYF,TGTGCCAGCAGTTTGGACAGGGCACAAGAGACCCAGTACTTC
-,TRBJ2-3,-,TRBV2,CASRARTDTQYF,TGTGCCAGCAGGGCCCGCACAGATACGCAGTATTTT
-,TRBJ2-1,TRBD2,TRBV11-2,CASSPHAGTSGIEQFF,TGTGCCAGCAGCCCACACGCCGGGACTAGCGGGATCGAGCAGTTCTTC
-,TRBJ2-1,TRBD2,TRBV6-1,CASSVVHSGSWNEQFF,TGTGCCAGCAGTGTTGTCCATAGCGGGTCTTGGAATGAGCAGTTCTTC
-,TRBJ2-3,TRBD2,TRBV5-1,CASSLGLAGKGDTQYF,TGCGCCAGCAGCTTGGGGCTAGCGGGGAAGGGGGATACGCAGTATTTT
once,TRBJ2-5,TRBD1,TRBV7-3,CASSKGQGETQYF,TGTGCCAGCAGCAAGGGACAGGGAGAGACCCAGTACTTC
-,TRBJ2-5,-,TRBV7-2,CASSLALSPQRETQYF,TGTGCCAGCAGCTTAGCGCTTAGCCCCCAGAGGGAGACCCAGTACTTC
-,TRBJ2-3,TRBD2,TRBV18,CASSRRRLADRTDTQYF,TGTGCCAGCTCACGGAGGAGACTAGCCGATCGCACAGATACGCAGTATTTT
-,TRBJ2-1,TRBD2,TRBV7-3,CASSMGTSGYNEQFF,TGTGCCAGCAGCATGGGGACTAGCGGATACAATGAGCAGTTCTTC
-,TRBJ2-1,TRBD2,TRBV11-3,CASSLLAGDHNEQFF,TGTGCCAGCAGCTTACTAGCGGGAGATCACAATGAGCAGTTCTTC
-,TRBJ2-1,TRBD1,TRBV6-4,CASSDPGQGLFF,TGTGCCAGCAGTGACCCGGGACAGGGTCTGTTCTTC
-,TRBJ2-5,TRBD2,TRBV11-2,CASSFSGRRGETQYF,TGTGCCAGCAGCTTTAGCGGGAGAAGAGGGGAGACCCAGTACTTC
once,TRBJ2-2,-,TRBV10-3,CAINQRGTGELFF,TGTGCCATCAATCAGAGGGGGACCGGGGAGCTGTTTTTT
-,TRBJ1-1,-,TRBV28,CASSLYRAGNTEAFF,TGTGCCAGCAGTTTGTACAGGGCGGGGAACACTGAAGCTTTCTTT
-,TRBJ2-1,TRBD1,TRBV29-1,CSVSNRWDRYNEQFF,TGCAGCGTCTCAAACCGTTGGGACAGGTACAATGAGCAGTTCTTC